A single sample gave rise to the 30 T cell receptor beta chains below, sequenced in a study of T cell changes during pregnancy in multiple sclerosis. Sequencing used immunoSEQ multiplex PCR; TCRdb keeps in-frame clones, though not all of them. The sample has 40,000 to 45,000 clones, around 93% seen once. Here the sequenced sample was CD4+ T cells from peripheral blood mononuclear cells, taken in the third trimester of pregnancy. The receptors come from a female donor with multiple sclerosis, enrolled in a pregnancy study.

This rearrangement joins TRBV7-2 to TRBJ1-4, with D maybe TRBD1 (5 bases). Germline V gene sequence: CDR1 SGHTA, CDR2 FQGNSA. The CDR3 consists of 15 residues. V was shortened by 5 bases and J by 0 bases, with 10 bases between the two germline ends. CDR3 sequence reads: CASSLQVATNEKLFF. The CDR3 DNA is TGTGCCAGCAGCCTACAGGTTGCAACTAATGAAAAACTGTTTTTT.

This clone was found once. The chain combines TRBV6-1 with TRBJ1-5, with 8 bases identical to TRBD1. Germline lookup yields CDR1 MNHNS and CDR2 SASEGT. There are 15 residues in the CDR3. The ends lost 6 bases at V and 5 bases at J; junction bases unmatched: 9. CDR3 residues: CASSPWTGNDQPQHF. CDR3 DNA: TGTGCCAGCAGCCCCTGGACAGGGAACGATCAGCCCCAGCATTTT.

The chain carries TRBV4-1 and TRBJ1-5; D is perhaps TRBD1 (5 bases). This CDR3 is 16 amino acids long. Germline V gene sequence: CDR1 MGHRA, CDR2 YSYEKL. With 0 bases removed from V and 2 bases from J, the gap between germline ends came to 11 bases. The CDR3 loop is CASSQDGGNGNQPQHF. The CDR3 DNA is TGCGCCAGCAGCCAAGATGGGGGGAACGGCAATCAGCCCCAGCATTTT.

This chain joins TRBV7-3 and TRBJ1-1; D is unresolved. The CDR3 extends over 13 amino acids. The V end lost 3 bases, the J end lost 1 base, and 6 bases lay between the germline ends. Germline V gene sequence: CDR1 SGHTA, CDR2 FQGTGA. CDR3 DNA sequence: TGTGCCAGCAGCTTTCGGTGGAACACTGAAGCTTTCTTT. Translating it yields CASSFRWNTEAFF.

The CDR3 sequence is CASKANEQYF. The CDR3 coding sequence is TGTGCCAGCAAAGCTAACGAGCAGTACTTC. This chain links TRBV2 with TRBJ2-7; D not certain. Trimming took 7 bases from V and 5 from J, leaving 6 bases between them. This CDR3 is built from 10 residues. Germline loops: CDR1 SNHLY, CDR2 FYNNEI.

Here the CDR3 reads CASIVTSGTQRSTDTQYF. For the CDR3, the DNA is TGTGCCAGCATTGTGACTAGCGGGACCCAAAGAAGTACAGATACGCAGTATTTT. J is TRBJ2-3 and V is TRBV27; TRBD2 matches at 11 bases. The ends lost 7 bases at V and 3 bases at J; junction bases unmatched: 15. Per the germline V gene, CDR1 is MNHEY and CDR2 is SMNVEV (reference sequence). The CDR3 loop spans 18 amino acids.

CDR3 DNA sequence: TGTGCCAGCAGCCTCAGGGGGCAGTCCCGATACAATGAGCAGTTCTTC. Translation gives CASSLRGQSRYNEQFF. The chain is built from TRBV2 and TRBJ2-1, with 8 bases aligning to TRBD1. Germline lookup yields CDR1 SNHLY and CDR2 FYNNEI. The CDR3 runs 16 residues. V dropped 6 bases and J dropped 4; count of bases not matched to a gene: 11.

This clone showed up just once. This chain uses TRBV6-5 with TRBJ1-2, with TRBD1 matching over 7 bases. V lost 6 bases to trimming and J lost 0 bases; unmatched junction nucleotides: 7. Germline V lookup: CDR1 MNHEY, CDR2 SVGAGI. The CDR3 consists of 15 residues. The CDR3: CASREPGQTNYGYTF. The CDR3 DNA reads TGTGCCAGCAGGGAACCGGGACAGACTAACTATGGCTACACCTTC.

The V and J genes are TRBV29-1 and TRBJ2-7; possible D gene TRBD2, 5 bases. Per the germline V gene, CDR1 is SQVTM and CDR2 is ANQGSEA. This CDR3 has 15 amino acids. The V gene lost 3 bases and the J gene lost 4 bases, with 19 bases spanning the gap. CDR3 loop: CSVDNPWMRAYEQYF. CDR3 nucleotides: TGCAGCGTTGATAATCCGTGGATGAGGGCATACGAGCAGTACTTC.

The chain carries TRBV15 and TRBJ1-6, with D perhaps TRBD1 (5 bases). The CDR3 is made up of 15 amino acids. Germline CDR1 LNHNV, CDR2 YYDKDF (reference sequence). V gave up 5 bases and J gave up 14 bases, with 22 bases separating them. CDR3 bases: TGTGCCACCAGCGGACCGGGCCAAGGGGCCAGGACCCTCCACTTT. This codes for CATSGPGQGARTLHF.

This clone was observed a few times. For the CDR3, the DNA is TGCGCCAGCAGCCCCGGCGGATTTCGGAGATATGGCTACACCTTC. Translation: CASSPGGFRRYGYTF. The chain uses TRBV5-1 and TRBJ1-2; D is ambiguous. The V gene lost 4 bases and the J gene lost 5 bases, with 18 bases spanning the gap. Germline V gene data show CDR1 as SGHRS and CDR2 as YFSETQ. The CDR3 is made up of 15 amino acids.

This clone has just one count. This rearrangement joins TRBV4-3 to TRBJ2-7; TRBD1 matches at 8 bases. The V segment lost 4 bases and the J segment 2 bases; nucleotides outside the gene matches: 4. The CDR3 consists of 14 residues. Germline V gene sequence: CDR1 LGHNA, CDR2 YSLEER. DNA for the CDR3: TGCGCCAGCAGCCGTGGGACAGGTACCTACGAGCAGTACTTC. Its translation: CASSRGTGTYEQYF.

The rearrangement joins TRBV2 to TRBJ2-5; D is perhaps TRBD1 (7 bases). Trimming cost V 6 bases and J 5 bases, with 13 bases left between them. The germline gives CDR1 SNHLY, CDR2 FYNNEI. The length of the CDR3 is 13 residues. CDR3 in DNA: TGTGCCAGCAGCGGAGGGGGCCCGGAGACCCAGTACTTC. Translated: CASSGGGPETQYF.

The chain recombines TRBV6-6 with TRBJ2-1; TRBD1 agrees at 10 bases. This CDR3 has 12 amino acids. The germline CDR1 and CDR2 sequences are MNHNY and SVGAGI (reference sequence). V shed 8 bases and J 6 bases; nucleotides not matched to a gene: 1. CDR3 sequence reads: CASGTGVNEQFF. In nucleotides, the CDR3 is TGTGCCAGCGGGACAGGGGTCAATGAGCAGTTCTTC.

V usage is TRBV28 and J usage is TRBJ1-5; D is ambiguous. Between the trimmed V and J ends, which lost 5 bases and 0 bases, there was a span of 8 bases. Germline lookup yields CDR1 MDHEN and CDR2 SYDVKM. This CDR3 contains 14 residues. The CDR3 loop reads CASSDQASNQPQHF. As DNA, the CDR3 is TGTGCCAGCAGTGATCAGGCTAGCAATCAGCCCCAGCATTTT.

The rearrangement joins TRBV27 to TRBJ2-3; D unresolved. In germline, CDR1 is MNHEY, CDR2 SMNVEV (reference sequence). The germline V and J ends were trimmed by 3 bases and 3 bases, with 13 bases remaining between them. This CDR3 spans 15 amino acids. The CDR3 DNA follows: TGTGCCAGCAGTTTGGTAGGAATCGGGACAGATACGCAGTATTTT. Its protein is CASSLVGIGTDTQYF.

The gene calls are TRBV20-1 and TRBJ1-1, with a weak D call TRBD1 (5 bases). V shed 2 bases and J shed 9 bases, with 10 bases lying between them. This CDR3 region has 11 residues. Looked up from germline, CDR1 is DFQATT and CDR2 is SNEGSKA (reference sequence). CDR3 protein: CSARKGQKAFF. The CDR3 region has the DNA TGCAGTGCTAGAAAGGGGCAGAAAGCTTTCTTT.

The chain employs TRBV13 and TRBJ2-1; the match to TRBD2 covers 13 bases. CDR1 is PRHDT and CDR2 is FYEKMQ in the germline V gene (reference sequence). The junction had 7 bases not matched to a gene; V was cut back by 5 bases and J by 6 bases. This CDR3 has 16 residues. Here the CDR3 DNA reads TGTGCCAGCAGCCCCCGGACTAGCGGGAGTACCAATGAGCAGTTCTTC. Translation: CASSPRTSGSTNEQFF.

This chain uses TRBV6-1 with TRBJ2-7; 9 nucleotides align to TRBD2. Trimming removed 2 bases from V and 6 bases from J; junction bases left unmatched: 2. The CDR3 contains 13 residues. In germline, CDR1 is MNHNS, CDR2 SASEGT. The CDR3 sequence: CASSEWREGEQYF. The CDR3 bases are TGTGCCAGCAGTGAATGGCGGGAGGGCGAGCAGTACTTC.

V is TRBV19 and J is TRBJ1-1; D is uncertain. In germline, CDR1 is LNHDA, CDR2 SQIVND (reference sequence). V lost 5 bases and J 12 bases, leaving 13 bases between the germline ends. The CDR3 is 11 amino acids. This CDR3 is CASSQREYSFF. CDR3 in DNA: TGTGCCAGTAGTCAGAGGGAGTACTCTTTCTTT. Using reference TRBV19 and TRBJ1-1 for the parts outside the CDR3, the full variable domain is DGGITQSPKYLFRKEGQNVTLSCEQNLNHDAMYWYRQDPGQGLRLIYYSQIVNDFQKGDIAEGYSVSREKKESFPLTVTSAQKNPTAFYLCASSQREYSFFGQGTRLTVV.

This clone was found once. The chain couples TRBV7-9 to TRBJ1-3; tentative D call: TRBD1 (5 bases). This CDR3 comprises 15 residues. Germline V gene data show CDR1 as SEHNR and CDR2 as FQNEAQ (reference sequence). Trimming stripped 5 bases from V and 1 base from J, with 12 bases between. The CDR3 nucleotides are TGTGCCAGCAGCGAGCAGGGTGTTTCTGGAAACACCATATATTTT. Its protein product is CASSEQGVSGNTIYF.

The chain has TRBV5-1 and TRBJ2-1; D is possibly TRBD2 (5 bases). The CDR3 length is 14 residues. The germline V and J ends were trimmed by 4 bases and 5 bases, with 13 bases remaining between them. The V gene's germline CDR1 is SGHRS and CDR2 YFSETQ. The CDR3 sequence: CASSTAGINNEQFF. CDR3 in DNA: TGCGCCAGCAGCACCGCCGGGATTAACAATGAGCAGTTCTTC.

This rearrangement joins TRBV28 to TRBJ1-5; D is unclear. This CDR3 comprises 14 residues. Trimming took off 7 bases at V and 2 bases at J, with 12 bases between the two ends. Germline CDR1 MDHEN, CDR2 SYDVKM. The CDR3: CASITGYGNQPQHF. In DNA form, the CDR3 reads TGTGCCAGCATAACGGGATACGGCAATCAGCCCCAGCATTTT.

V and J are TRBV6-1 and TRBJ1-6; D unclear. Per the germline V gene, CDR1 is MNHNS and CDR2 is SASEGT. The ends were cut back, 3 bases at V and 0 bases at J, with 15 bases in the middle. There are 18 residues in the CDR3. CDR3 bases: TGTGCCAGCAGTGACACTTTCCCCTGGAGCTCCTATAATTCACCCCTCCACTTT. Residues: CASSDTFPWSSYNSPLHF.

The chain joins TRBV5-1 to TRBJ2-1; 11 bases align to TRBD2. Germline trimming cut 2 bases from V and 2 bases from J; bases unmatched to any gene: 0. CDR1 is SGHRS and CDR2 is YFSETQ in the germline V gene. This CDR3 has 15 amino acids. For the CDR3, the DNA is TGCGCCAGCAGCTTACTAGCGGGGGCCTACAATGAGCAGTTCTTC. This gives the protein CASSLLAGAYNEQFF.

V is TRBV9 and J is TRBJ1-2; 7 nucleotides align to TRBD1. Per germline, CDR1 SGDLS and CDR2 YYNGEE. This CDR3 is built from 15 residues. The V and J ends lost 3 bases and 7 bases, in that order; junction bases with no gene match: 12. CDR3 sequence: CASSALQGPVGGYTF. DNA for the CDR3: TGTGCCAGCAGCGCACTACAGGGGCCGGTGGGTGGCTACACCTTC. The complete variable domain, with remaining parts taken from reference TRBV9 and TRBJ1-2, reads DSGVTQTPKHLITATGQRVTLRCSPRSGDLSVYWYQQSLDQGLQFLIQYYNGEERAKGNILERFSAQQFPDLHSELNLSSLELGDSALYFCASSALQGPVGGYTFGSGTRLTVV.

The chain employs TRBV30 and TRBJ1-1; D unresolved. V shed 0 bases and J shed 5 bases, with 10 bases lying between them. Germline assignment: CDR1 GTSNPN and CDR2 SVGIG (reference sequence). The CDR3 loop spans 13 amino acids. CDR3 coding DNA: TGTGCCTGGAGTGTACCCGGTGGTACTGAAGCTTTCTTT. This translates into CAWSVPGGTEAFF.

This clone came up a few times. The chain is built from TRBV29-1 and TRBJ1-1; no definite D call. This CDR3 region has 13 residues. The ends were cut back, 4 bases at V and 0 bases at J, with 9 bases in the middle. The V gene's germline CDR1 is SQVTM and CDR2 ANQGSEA. The CDR3 DNA reads TGCAGCGTTGCTGGGCAGCTGAACACTGAAGCTTTCTTT. Translating it yields CSVAGQLNTEAFF.

V gene TRBV7-2 combines with J gene TRBJ2-5, with 7 bases identical to TRBD1. Germline V lookup: CDR1 SGHTA, CDR2 FQGNSA. This CDR3 has 17 residues. V was clipped by 4 bases and J by 2 bases; unmatched bases: 13. The CDR3 region has the DNA TGTGCCAGCAGCTCTCCCCACCGACAGGGAAGGCAAGAGACCCAGTACTTC. Translated: CASSSPHRQGRQETQYF.

The chain is built from TRBV7-2 and TRBJ2-3; 12 nucleotides align to TRBD2. This CDR3 is 16 amino acids long. With 4 bases clipped from V and 7 bases from J, the junction kept 9 bases outside the gene matches. From germline, CDR1 is SGHTA and CDR2 FQGNSA. For the CDR3, the DNA is TGTGCCAGCAGCTCCCCTAGCGGGGGGGCCTGGAATACGCAGTATTTT. Amino acids: CASSSPSGGAWNTQYF.